This TCR beta chain emerged from a study of OX40 agonist ivuxolimab in advanced cancers. About the study: Enrolled patients in dose escalation had cancers that were hepatocellular carcinoma, melanoma, renal cell or head and neck cancer.

V gave up 4 bases and J gave up 10 bases; unmatched junction bases: 6. The CDR3 is 11 residues long. The germline V gene encodes CDR1 GTSNPN and CDR2 SVGIG (reference sequence). The study's findings and limits: There were, on average, more expanded clones in CD8+ T cells than in CD4+.

This clone was observed a few times. Its specificity is unknown. TCRdb's copy holds only in-frame clones and misses some; the assay was immunoSEQ multiplex PCR. Found here are tens of thousands of clones, around nine tenths of them singletons; the top ten hold about 3.7%. The chain has TRBV30 and TRBJ1-1; 7 nucleotides line up with TRBD1. This clonotype originated in an adult with an advanced solid tumor such as melanoma, head and neck, liver or kidney cancer. The material sequenced was CD4+ or CD8+ T cells sorted from blood, taken in a trial of the OX40 agonist ivuxolimab. CDR3 nucleotides: TGTGCCTGGACACCAGGGGGAGTAGCTTTCTTT. Encoded protein: CAWTPGGVAFF.